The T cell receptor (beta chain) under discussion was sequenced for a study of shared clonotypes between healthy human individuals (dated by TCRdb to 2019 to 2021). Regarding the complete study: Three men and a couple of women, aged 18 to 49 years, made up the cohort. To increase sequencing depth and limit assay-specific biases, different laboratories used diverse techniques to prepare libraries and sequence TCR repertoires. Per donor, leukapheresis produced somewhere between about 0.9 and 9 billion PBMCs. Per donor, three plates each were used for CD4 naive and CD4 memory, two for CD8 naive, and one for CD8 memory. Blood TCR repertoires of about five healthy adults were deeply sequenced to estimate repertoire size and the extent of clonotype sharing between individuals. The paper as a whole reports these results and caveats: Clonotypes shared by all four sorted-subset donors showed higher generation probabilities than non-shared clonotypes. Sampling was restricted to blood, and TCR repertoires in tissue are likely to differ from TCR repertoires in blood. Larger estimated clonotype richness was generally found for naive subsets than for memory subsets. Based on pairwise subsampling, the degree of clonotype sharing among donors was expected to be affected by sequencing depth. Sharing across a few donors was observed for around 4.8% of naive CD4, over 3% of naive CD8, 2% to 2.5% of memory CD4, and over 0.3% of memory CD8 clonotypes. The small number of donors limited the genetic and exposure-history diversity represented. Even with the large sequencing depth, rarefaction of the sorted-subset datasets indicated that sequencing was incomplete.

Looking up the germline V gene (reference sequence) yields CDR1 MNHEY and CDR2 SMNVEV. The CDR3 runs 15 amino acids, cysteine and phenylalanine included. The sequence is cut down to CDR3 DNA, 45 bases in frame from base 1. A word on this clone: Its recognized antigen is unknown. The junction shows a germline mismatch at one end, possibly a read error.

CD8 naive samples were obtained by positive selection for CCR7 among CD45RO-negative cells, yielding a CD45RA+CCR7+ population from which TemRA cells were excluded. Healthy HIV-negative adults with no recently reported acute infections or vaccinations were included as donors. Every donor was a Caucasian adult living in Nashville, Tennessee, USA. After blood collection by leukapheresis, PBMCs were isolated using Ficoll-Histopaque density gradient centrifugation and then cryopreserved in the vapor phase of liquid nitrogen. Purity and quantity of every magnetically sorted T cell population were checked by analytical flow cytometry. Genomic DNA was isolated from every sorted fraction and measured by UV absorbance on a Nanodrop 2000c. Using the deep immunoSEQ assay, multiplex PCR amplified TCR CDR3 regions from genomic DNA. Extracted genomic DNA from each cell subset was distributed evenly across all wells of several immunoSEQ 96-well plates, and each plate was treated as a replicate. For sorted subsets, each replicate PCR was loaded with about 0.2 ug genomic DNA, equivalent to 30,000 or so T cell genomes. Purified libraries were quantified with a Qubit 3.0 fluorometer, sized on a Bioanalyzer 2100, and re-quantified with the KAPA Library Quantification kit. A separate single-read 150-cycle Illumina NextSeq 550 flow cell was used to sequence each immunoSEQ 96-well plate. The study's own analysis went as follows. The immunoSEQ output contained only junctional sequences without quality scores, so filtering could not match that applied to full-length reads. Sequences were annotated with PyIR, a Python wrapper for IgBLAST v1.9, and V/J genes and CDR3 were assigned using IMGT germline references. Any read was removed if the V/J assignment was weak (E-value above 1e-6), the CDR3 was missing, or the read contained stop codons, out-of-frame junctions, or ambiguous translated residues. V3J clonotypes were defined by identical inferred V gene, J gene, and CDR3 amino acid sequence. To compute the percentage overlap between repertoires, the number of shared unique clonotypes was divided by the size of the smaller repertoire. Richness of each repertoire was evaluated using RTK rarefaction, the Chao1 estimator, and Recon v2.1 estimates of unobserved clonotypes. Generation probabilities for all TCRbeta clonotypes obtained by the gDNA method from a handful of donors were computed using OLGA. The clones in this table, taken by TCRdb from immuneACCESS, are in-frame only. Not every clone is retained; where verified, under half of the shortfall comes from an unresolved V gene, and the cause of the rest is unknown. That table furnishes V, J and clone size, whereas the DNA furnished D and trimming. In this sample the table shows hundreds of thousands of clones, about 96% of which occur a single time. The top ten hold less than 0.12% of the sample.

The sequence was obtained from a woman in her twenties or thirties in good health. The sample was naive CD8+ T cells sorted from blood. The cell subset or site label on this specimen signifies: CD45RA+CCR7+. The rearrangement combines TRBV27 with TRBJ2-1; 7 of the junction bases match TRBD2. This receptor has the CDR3 CAGSLASGAYNEQFF. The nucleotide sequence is TGTGCCGGCAGCCTGGCTAGCGGAGCCTACAATGAGCAGTTCTTC.